Each of the 12 T cell receptor beta chains below was sequenced from the same sample in a study of blood T cell repertoires in COVID-19. Clones were sequenced by immunoSEQ multiplex PCR, and TCRdb holds only the in-frame ones, with some missing. The sample shows 60,000 to 75,000 clones, around nine tenths of them seen only once. The sequencing input was peripheral blood. These receptors all stem from a woman over 75 with acute or convalescent COVID-19.

The CDR3 here is CASSPPGQNSGANVLTF. The DNA for the CDR3 is TGTGCCAGCAGCCCTCCGGGACAGAACTCTGGGGCCAACGTCCTGACTTTC. The rearrangement joins TRBV5-6 to TRBJ2-6; 7 bases line up with TRBD1. CDR3 size: 17 residues. V lost 4 bases, J lost 0 bases, and 7 bases stayed unmatched. Per the germline V gene, CDR1 is SGHDT and CDR2 is YYEEEE.

V and J are TRBV6-2 or TRBV6-3 and TRBJ1-4, with 8 bases lining up with TRBD1. The CDR3 runs to 14 residues. The trim removed 5 bases at V and 8 bases at J, leaving 7 bases unmatched. Per the germline V gene, CDR1 is MNHEY and CDR2 is SVGEGT. CDR3 residues: CASSAGGAGEKLFF. DNA of the CDR3: TGTGCCAGCAGTGCAGGGGGCGCGGGAGAAAAACTGTTTTTT.

V usage is TRBV7-8 and J usage is TRBJ2-2; TRBD2 matches at 7 bases. Germline CDR1 and CDR2: SGHVS and FQNEAQ. V lost 1 base, J lost 5 bases, and 4 bases stayed unmatched. There are 15 residues in the CDR3. CDR3 amino acids: CASSLGLAETGELFF. In DNA form, the CDR3 reads TGTGCCAGCAGCTTAGGGCTAGCGGAAACCGGGGAGCTGTTTTTT.

This sequence joins TRBV18 and TRBJ2-2, with 7 bases aligning to TRBD2. The CDR3 consists of 16 residues. Germline lookup yields CDR1 KGHSH and CDR2 LQKENI. The V gene end was trimmed by 3 bases and the J gene end by 0 bases; junction bases not matched to a gene: 4. The CDR3 sequence: CASSPSLAANTGELFF. The CDR3 region has the DNA TGTGCCAGCTCACCGAGTCTAGCGGCGAACACCGGGGAGCTGTTTTTT. Full variable domain (missing parts from reference TRBV18 and TRBJ2-2): NAGVMQNPRHLVRRRGQEARLRCSPMKGHSHVYWYRQLPEEGLKFMVYLQKENIIDESGMPKERFSAEFPKEGPSILRIQQVVRGDSAAYFCASSPSLAANTGELFFGEGSRLTVL.

This clone has only one observation. V gene TRBV19 combines with J gene TRBJ1-2; D remains ambiguous. V dropped 3 bases and J dropped 8 bases, with 13 bases sitting between them. Germline CDR1 and CDR2: LNHDA and SQIVND (reference sequence). This CDR3 is built from 13 residues. For the CDR3, the DNA is TGTGCCAGTAGTATTGGAAAAGGCGGCGGCTACACCTTC. It translates to CASSIGKGGGYTF.

The J gene is TRBJ2-5, the V gene TRBV18; TRBD2 matches 10 bases. V trimming: 2 bases; J trimming: 2 bases; junction bases outside the gene matches: 8. The germline V gene has CDR1 KGHSH and CDR2 LQKENI. CDR3 length: 17 amino acids. The CDR3 coding sequence is TGTGCCAGCTCACCATTATCGCTAGCGGGGGCGCAAGAGACCCAGTACTTC. Protein sequence: CASSPLSLAGAQETQYF.

V usage is TRBV2 and J usage is TRBJ2-5, with D maybe TRBD2 (6 bases). V was clipped by 6 bases and J by 3 bases, with 20 bases between them. Germline values: CDR1 SNHLY, CDR2 FYNNEI. The CDR3 extends over 16 amino acids. In nucleotides, the CDR3 is TGTGCCAGCAGGGGTTGGGGTAGCGGAGACAAAGAGACCCAGTACTTC. Translating gives CASRGWGSGDKETQYF.

The rearrangement uses TRBV28 and TRBJ2-1; 12 bases are shared with TRBD2. The V segment lost 3 bases and the J segment 10 bases; nucleotides outside the gene matches: 16. The CDR3 is 18 residues long. Germline CDR1 MDHEN, CDR2 SYDVKM. CDR3 in DNA: TGTGCCAGCAGTTTGTCTTTTGGACTAGCGGGACCTCCGACGGAGCAGTTCTTC. This sequence encodes CASSLSFGLAGPPTEQFF.

CDR3 bases: TGTGCCAGTAGTGTGCAAGCGGGGGAATTTTACGAGCAGTACTTC. Its protein product is CASSVQAGEFYEQYF. The genes are TRBV19 and TRBJ2-7; 8 bases map to TRBD2. The CDR3 length is 15 residues. Trimming removed 5 bases from V and 4 bases from J; junction bases left unmatched: 10. Germline-derived CDR1 and CDR2 are LNHDA and SQIVND (reference sequence).

The rearrangement links TRBV14 to TRBJ2-3, with D unclear. The CDR3 has 13 amino acids. The V end was cut by 3 bases, the J end by 6 bases, with 10 bases between. Germline loops: CDR1 SGHDN, CDR2 FVKESK. The CDR3 DNA reads TGTGCCAGCAGCCAGTCTTTTAGCGATACGCAGTATTTT. Translating gives CASSQSFSDTQYF.

The chain uses TRBV10-3 and TRBJ1-5; 9 nucleotides align to TRBD1. CDR1 ENHRY and CDR2 SYGVKD come from the germline V gene. V trimming: 1 base; J trimming: 7 bases; junction bases outside the gene matches: 5. The length of the CDR3 is 15 residues. This CDR3 reads CAISELQGASQPQHF. CDR3 nucleotide sequence: TGTGCCATCAGTGAGTTACAGGGGGCAAGCCAGCCCCAGCATTTT.

The V and J genes are TRBV19 and TRBJ1-2, with 8 bases matching TRBD1. V trimming: 9 bases; J trimming: 7 bases; junction bases outside the gene matches: 13. The CDR3 spans 14 residues. Germline V lookup: CDR1 LNHDA, CDR2 SQIVND (reference sequence). For the CDR3, the DNA is TGTGCCAGCTGGACAGGGAACCTCCCAAGTGGCTACACCTTC. This encodes CASWTGNLPSGYTF.